This T cell receptor beta chain was documented in a study of identical twins. CDR3 length: 17 residues. CDR1 is PRHDT, CDR2 FYEKMQ, per germline (reference sequence). The junction had 12 bases not matched to a gene; V was cut back by 4 bases and J by 5 bases. Study conclusions and caveats: Cross-sectional statistics, not tracking of the same donors, supported the conclusions. Models predicted too little out-of-frame TCR alpha sharing in monozygotic twins.

In the case of this clonotype: Its cognate antigen is unknown.

Template switching added a universal primer site, and cDNA bore unique molecular identifiers. TCRdb passed the 5' RACE reads through MiXCR, listing each CDR3 protein once. The sample lists 1.5 million to 2 million distinct CDR3 sequences, more than 30% occurring once. All donors were healthy, and all were Caucasian. The genes are TRBV13 and TRBJ2-3; 10 bases are a match to TRBD2. Material for sequencing was cord blood. This TCR derives from a newborn girl in good health. In DNA form, the CDR3 reads TGTGCCAGCAGCTCAAACCCTAGCGGGGGACACCAAGATACGCAGTATTTT. Amino acid sequence: CASSSNPSGGHQDTQYF.